The 10 T cell receptor beta chains below come from one sample, sequenced in a study of Ad26.COV2.S vaccination and SARS-CoV-2 variants. The table came from immunoSEQ multiplex PCR; TCRdb's copy has only in-frame clones and leaves some out. The sample carries 200,000 to 250,000 clones, 85% to 90% recorded once. Treatment reported: roughly 19 received Ad26.COV2.S at low or high dose, single or two shots; about five received placebo; per-sample allocation not given. Specimen acquisition occurred on day 63 following the initial vaccine or placebo injection. The sequenced sample was peripheral blood, obtained in a trial of Ad26.COV2.S vaccine versus placebo. Receptors were obtained from a person aged 18-60 years who received the Ad26.COV2.S COVID-19 vaccine or a placebo.

The V call is TRBV12-3 or TRBV12-4, the J call TRBJ1-2, with D perhaps matching TRBD1 (6 bases). The CDR3 length is 13 residues. V lost 5 bases and J 2 bases, leaving 9 bases between the germline ends. The CDR3 loop is CASSPQGNYGYTF. The CDR3 DNA reads TGTGCCAGCAGTCCTCAGGGGAACTATGGCTACACCTTC.

V gene TRBV11-2 combines with J gene TRBJ1-3; weak D call: TRBD1 (6 bases). The CDR3 is 14 amino acids. Trimming cost V 2 bases and J 3 bases, with 8 bases left between them. Germline CDR1 and CDR2: SGHAT and FQNNGV. CDR3 region: CASSLSGDGNTIYF. Here the CDR3 DNA reads TGTGCCAGCAGCTTATCAGGGGATGGAAACACCATATATTTT.

The CDR3 nucleotides are TGTGCCAGCTCACCGACCGAAGGGAATCAGCCCCAGCATTTT. Its protein product is CASSPTEGNQPQHF. The chain links TRBV18 to TRBJ1-5, with D uncertain. This CDR3 is 14 amino acids long. Germline V gives CDR1 KGHSH, CDR2 LQKENI. V was clipped by 3 bases and J by 4 bases, with 10 bases between them.

The chain couples TRBV14 to TRBJ1-2; D is perhaps TRBD1 (5 bases). Germline lookup yields CDR1 SGHDN and CDR2 FVKESK. Trimming pared 0 bases from V and 7 bases from J, leaving 18 bases between. The CDR3 is 16 residues long. The CDR3 spells CASSQEGQWAKAGYTF. For the CDR3, the DNA is TGTGCCAGCAGCCAAGAGGGGCAATGGGCAAAGGCTGGCTACACCTTC.

The J gene is TRBJ2-7, the V gene TRBV7-9; weak D call: TRBD2 (5 bases). Trimming removed 3 bases from V and 5 bases from J, with 8 bases in between. The CDR3 totals 12 residues. CDR1 is SEHNR, CDR2 FQNEAQ, per germline (reference sequence). CDR3 amino acids: CASSFQADEQYF. For the CDR3, the DNA is TGTGCCAGCAGCTTCCAAGCGGACGAGCAGTACTTC. The full variable domain, in which reference TRBV7-9 and TRBJ2-7 provide the parts outside the CDR3, is DTGVSQNPRHKITKRGQNVTFRCDPISEHNRLYWYRQTLGQGPEFLTYFQNEAQLEKSRLLSDRFSAERPKGSFSTLEIQRTEQGDSAMYLCASSFQADEQYFGPGTRLTVT.

This clone was observed a single time. The chain is built from TRBV7-2 and TRBJ2-7; the match to TRBD1 covers 7 bases. With V trimmed by 2 bases and J by 3 bases, 4 bases remained unmatched. The CDR3 consists of 14 residues. Per the germline V gene, CDR1 is SGHTA and CDR2 is FQGNSA. In DNA, the CDR3 is TGTGCCAGCAGCTTATCCGGGACAGTCTACGAGCAGTACTTC. Protein product: CASSLSGTVYEQYF.

This sequence joins TRBV30 and TRBJ1-3; weak D call: TRBD1 (5 bases). V was clipped by 4 bases and J by 0 bases, with 10 bases between them. The germline V gene encodes CDR1 GTSNPN and CDR2 SVGIG (reference sequence). This CDR3 has 14 amino acids. The CDR3 spells CAWNRKRSGNTIYF. Written as DNA, the CDR3 is TGTGCCTGGAACAGGAAACGCTCTGGAAACACCATATATTTT.

The V and J genes are TRBV2 and TRBJ2-7; TRBD1 or TRBD2 may be the D gene (5 bases each). CDR3 size: 16 residues. Looked up from germline, CDR1 is SNHLY and CDR2 is FYNNEI. V was clipped by 1 base and J by 7 bases, with 20 bases between them. The CDR3 DNA is TGTGCCAGCAGTGAAGGTCCGGGACGTAGAGAGGGGGAGCAGTACTTC. It specifies CASSEGPGRREGEQYF.

This clone was counted once. The chain is built from TRBV19 and TRBJ2-2; possible D gene TRBD2, 7 bases. Germline-derived CDR1 and CDR2 are LNHDA and SQIVND (reference sequence). The CDR3 extends over 13 amino acids. Trimming shortened V by 9 bases and J by 6 bases, and 14 bases separated the two germline ends. The CDR3 nucleotides are TGTGCCAGCGCAAAAGGGGGGGCCGGGGAGCTGTTTTTT. This sequence encodes CASAKGGAGELFF.

The chain is built from TRBV27 and TRBJ2-7, with TRBD1 matching 7 bases. After removal of 6 bases from V and 2 bases from J, the junction contained 10 bases not matched to a gene. Germline V CDR1 and CDR2: MNHEY, SMNVEV (reference sequence). The CDR3 has 15 amino acids. The CDR3 spells CASRTGDRETYEQYF. The CDR3 nucleotides read TGTGCCAGCAGAACCGGGGACAGAGAGACCTACGAGCAGTACTTC.